The clone carrying this T cell receptor (beta chain) came up a few times. Germline V gene data show CDR1 as MGHRA and CDR2 as YSYEKL. V was shortened by 8 bases and J by 8 bases, with 12 bases between the two germline ends. This CDR3 comprises 11 residues. A second PCR, run for about 7 to 11 cycles, used a sample-barcoded 5' primer plus a J-beta primer mix. TCRdb called the 5' RACE reads again in MiXCR, with one record for every CDR3 protein. The sample shows roughly 1.5 million distinct CDR3 sequences, approximately 39% of them seen only once. The data stem from a study of blood T cells in healthy people across ages. Those donating, healthy Caucasian individuals from Russia, were aged about 6 to 95. About 9.6 milliliters of peripheral blood were drawn from each donor into EDTA-treated tubes.

The chain carries TRBV4-1 and TRBJ1-1; D ambiguous. The TCR was taken from a woman younger than 30 in good health. Sequenced: blood. The CDR3 DNA follows: TGCGCCAGCGAAGGTAGGTCGGAAGCTTTCTTT. Its translation is CASEGRSEAFF.